The 7 T cell receptor beta chains below were found in one sample sequenced in a study of cytomegalovirus exposure and HLA in healthy donors listed by TCRdb under 2017. Receptor amplification or capture employed the immunoSEQ multiplex PCR assay. For the multiplex PCR, a mixture combining 60 forward primers for TCR Vbeta segments and 13 reverse primers for TCR Jbeta segments was used. Entries here come from immuneACCESS through TCRdb and include only in-frame sequences with V and J called. Some clones fail to appear in such tables; in the studies checked, an unresolved V gene covers under half of the shortfall, and the cause of the remainder is unknown. The sample has 100,000 to 120,000 clones on record, approximately 12% of them singletons. The ten most abundant clones make up about a sixth of the sample. The sample taken for sequencing was PBMCs. Receptors were obtained from a man between 40 and 49 years old in good health and CMV-seropositive.

The genes are TRBV7-8 and TRBJ1-1; D is unresolved. Germline CDR1 is SGHVS and CDR2 is FQNEAQ. The CDR3 runs to 14 residues. Trimming took off 0 bases at V and 2 bases at J, with 7 bases between the two ends. CDR3 sequence: CASSLAGRNTEAFF. The DNA of the CDR3 is TGTGCCAGCAGCTTAGCGGGGAGAAACACTGAAGCTTTCTTT. The full variable domain, its missing parts supplied by reference TRBV7-8 and TRBJ1-1, is GAGVSQSPRYKVAKRGQDVALRCDPISGHVSLFWYQQALGQGPEFLTYFQNEAQLDKSGLPSDRFFAERPEGSVSTLKIQRTQQEDSAVYLCASSLAGRNTEAFFGQGTRLTVV.

The chain couples TRBV28 to TRBJ2-7; 7 nucleotides align to TRBD1. Germline V lookup: CDR1 MDHEN, CDR2 SYDVKM. The CDR3 sequence is 11 residues long. After removal of 8 bases from V and 5 bases from J, the junction contained 3 bases not matched to a gene. The CDR3 bases are TGTGCCAGCCTAGGGGGCGACGAGCAGTACTTC. Protein: CASLGGDEQYF.

The chain couples TRBV7-6 to TRBJ2-1, with 11 positions matching TRBD2. Trimming at V came to 2 bases and at J to 4 bases, leaving 4 bases not matched to a gene. Germline-derived CDR1 and CDR2 are SGHVS and FNYEAQ. The CDR3 runs to 16 residues. The CDR3 is CASSLTGTSGYNEQFF. The CDR3 nucleotides are TGTGCCAGCAGCTTAACCGGGACTAGCGGATACAATGAGCAGTTCTTC.

This clone was observed a few times. V usage is TRBV5-4 and J usage is TRBJ1-2; no clear D. Deletions cut 1 base from V and 6 bases from J, with 16 bases between. The CDR3 totals 15 residues. CDR1 is SGHNT, CDR2 YYREEE, per germline (reference sequence). In nucleotides, the CDR3 is TGTGCCAGCAGCTTGATTTCGGCGGGGTTTAATGGCTACACCTTC. As protein: CASSLISAGFNGYTF.

This clone was detected only once. The CDR3 sequence: CASSLQGQGAGAETQYF. The CDR3 DNA reads TGTGCCAGCAGCTTACAGGGCCAAGGGGCGGGAGCAGAGACCCAGTACTTC. This chain joins TRBV11-2 and TRBJ2-5; 7 bases are shared with TRBD2. The ends lost 2 bases at V and 4 bases at J; junction bases unmatched: 13. Germline V lookup: CDR1 SGHAT, CDR2 FQNNGV. The CDR3 runs to 17 residues.

The V and J genes are TRBV7-9 and TRBJ2-5; D gene uncertain. The CDR3 is 13 residues long. Looked up from germline, CDR1 is SEHNR and CDR2 is FQNEAQ (reference sequence). The germline V and J ends were trimmed by 5 bases and 1 base, with 8 bases remaining between them. In DNA form, the CDR3 reads TGTGCCAGCAGCCCTAAACTCCAAGAGACCCAGTACTTC. Encoded protein: CASSPKLQETQYF.

The chain employs TRBV27 and TRBJ1-1, with 12 bases lining up with TRBD1. This CDR3 contains 16 residues. The trim removed 5 bases at V and 4 bases at J, leaving 8 bases unmatched. Germline CDR1 MNHEY, CDR2 SMNVEV (reference sequence). Here the CDR3 DNA reads TGTGCCAGCAGTCTCAACCGGGACAGGGGGCGCACTGAAGCTTTCTTT. Encoded protein: CASSLNRDRGRTEAFF.